This passage covers 10 T cell receptor beta chains from one sample sequenced in a study of control samples from healthy donors and cancer patients. Assay: immunoSEQ multiplex PCR; the TCRdb copy retains only in-frame clones and omits some. The sample table sets out about 190,000 clones. The sequenced sample consisted of blood. These receptors came from a young woman in good health.

Of note for this clone: Its ends do not fully match the called genes, so a read error is possible. The chain employs TRBV7-7 and TRBJ2-3; 12 bases fit TRBD2. Per the germline V gene, CDR1 is SSHAT and CDR2 is FNYEAQ (reference sequence). CDR3 size: 19 residues. As DNA, the CDR3 is TGTGCTAGCAGCTTAGGGTGGCTAGCGGGGGGGACACCCACAGATACGCAGTATTTT. This codes for CASSLGWLAGGTPTDTQYF.

V gene TRBV3-1 (or the pseudogene TRBV3-2) combines with J gene TRBJ1-4, with 9 bases fitting TRBD1. Trimming took 5 bases from V and 5 from J; bases not matched to a gene: 6. The CDR3 length is 15 residues. Germline V lookup: CDR1 LGHDT, CDR2 YNNKEL (reference sequence). CDR3 sequence reads: CASSTGQGPNEKLFF. CDR3 coding DNA: TGTGCCAGCAGCACTGGACAGGGGCCCAATGAAAAACTGTTTTTT.

The CDR3 nucleotides are TGTGCCAGTAGTATCCTAGCGGGGGTTGGCGAGCAGTACTTC. Protein product: CASSILAGVGEQYF. V is TRBV19 and J is TRBJ2-7; 10 bases align to TRBD2. The germline V gene has CDR1 LNHDA and CDR2 SQIVND (reference sequence). The CDR3 is made up of 14 amino acids. Germline trimming cut 3 bases from V and 6 bases from J; bases unmatched to any gene: 5.

The chain carries TRBV28 and TRBJ2-7, with D perhaps being TRBD1 or TRBD2 (6 bases each). The germline V and J ends were trimmed by 3 bases and 3 bases, with 18 bases remaining between them. Germline CDR1 MDHEN, CDR2 SYDVKM. This CDR3 is 16 amino acids long. CDR3 DNA: TGTGCCAGCAGTTTTCCCGCATGGGGGGCCGGCTACGAGCAGTACTTC. Encoded protein: CASSFPAWGAGYEQYF.

This chain uses TRBV28 with TRBJ1-1; D not certain. Germline CDR1 reads MDHEN; CDR2 reads SYDVKM. V lost 2 bases and J 5 bases, leaving 12 bases between the germline ends. This CDR3 has 14 residues. CDR3 nucleotide sequence: TGTGCCAGCAGTTTAGGGGAGTGGGGAACTGAAGCTTTCTTT. Translation: CASSLGEWGTEAFF.

This sequence joins TRBV5-1 and TRBJ2-7; D may be TRBD1 or TRBD2 (5 bases each). This CDR3 spans 16 amino acids. V was trimmed by 3 bases and J by 11 bases, leaving 27 bases between them. Germline CDR1 SGHRS, CDR2 YFSETQ. CDR3 sequence reads: CASSSSDSGYPKVKYF. Written as DNA, the CDR3 is TGCGCCAGCAGCTCCTCCGACAGCGGATACCCGAAGGTAAAGTACTTC.

This sequence joins TRBV6-2 or TRBV6-3 and TRBJ2-5; D may be TRBD1 (5 bases). CDR1 is MNHEY and CDR2 is SVGEGT in the germline V gene. Deletions cut 6 bases from V and 5 bases from J, with 22 bases between. This CDR3 is 16 amino acids long. This CDR3 is CASSPTPQGALETQYF. CDR3 coding DNA: TGTGCCAGCAGCCCCACCCCCCAAGGGGCGTTGGAGACCCAGTACTTC.

The rearrangement joins TRBV28 to TRBJ2-7; no clear D gene. Germline CDR1 is MDHEN and CDR2 is SYDVKM. V was cut by 4 bases and J by 0 bases, with 4 bases left in between. The CDR3 spans 12 residues. CDR3: CASSYSSYEQYF. The CDR3 DNA follows: TGTGCCAGCAGTTATAGCTCCTACGAGCAGTACTTC.

The chain links TRBV10-1 to TRBJ2-7; 7 positions agree with TRBD2. After removal of 7 bases from V and 3 bases from J, the junction contained 6 bases not matched to a gene. Per the germline V gene, CDR1 is WNHNN and CDR2 is SYGVQD (reference sequence). The CDR3 loop spans 13 amino acids. CDR3 nucleotides: TGCGCCAGCAACCGGGGCGGGAGCTACGAGCAGTACTTC. Translation gives CASNRGGSYEQYF.

The chain uses TRBV5-4 and TRBJ2-5, with 16 bases identical to TRBD2. V dropped 4 bases and J dropped 0; count of bases not matched to a gene: 6. The germline V gene has CDR1 SGHNT and CDR2 YYREEE (reference sequence). This CDR3 contains 18 residues. Here the CDR3 reads CASSGGTSGGDYQETQYF. The CDR3, as DNA: TGTGCCAGCAGCGGCGGGACTAGCGGGGGGGATTACCAAGAGACCCAGTACTTC.